The entry that follows covers one T cell receptor beta chain sequence. Clones were sequenced by immunoSEQ multiplex PCR, and TCRdb holds only the in-frame ones, with some missing. Of about 160,000 clones listed, roughly 90% are singletons. This specimen belongs to a study of blood T cell repertoires in COVID-19. Across the study: T cells, B-cell-depleted T cells, or PBMCs supplied cDNA or gDNA.

The CDR3 covers 14 residues. Germline-derived CDR1 and CDR2 are LGHNA and YSLEER. Trimming left V 4 bases short and J 4 bases short, with 12 bases between. The TCR was taken from a woman aged 55-70 years who had recovered from COVID-19. Sequenced: peripheral blood. The V call is TRBV4-3, the J call TRBJ2-3; D possibly corresponds to TRBD1 (6 bases). The CDR3: CASSPQGRADTQYF. The CDR3 bases are TGCGCCAGCAGCCCGCAGGGGCGCGCAGATACGCAGTATTTT.